The entry below gives a single T cell receptor (beta chain) sequence along with its context. No antigen is known for it. Naive CD8 populations comprised CD45RO-negative cells positively selected for CCR7, excluding terminally differentiated effector memory CD45RA+ cells. The record originates from a study of shared clonotypes between healthy human individuals. General study findings and limits: Rarefaction exposed incomplete sorted-subset sequencing despite large depth.

This CDR3 contains 16 residues. The V gene end was trimmed by 5 bases and the J gene end by 3 bases; junction bases not matched to a gene: 9. The V gene's germline CDR1 is SGHVS and CDR2 FQNEAQ. Authors' data handling: Quality scores were absent from the junction-only immunoSEQ sequences, so filtering differed. Profiling relied on immunoSEQ multiplex PCR, and the TCRdb table lists in-frame clones only, not all of them. The D gene and trimming were derived from the DNA, and the V and J assignments and clone size from that table. The sample carries around 2,000,000 clones, about 95% recorded once. The rearrangement links TRBV7-8 to TRBJ2-7; 11 bases fit TRBD2. The sequenced sample consisted of naive CD8+ T cells sorted from blood. This receptor was obtained from a man between 18 and 35 years old in good health. CDR3 coding DNA: TGTGCCAGCAGCATCCACGGGACTAGCGGTATCTACGAGCAGTACTTC. Translating it yields CASSIHGTSGIYEQYF.